This TCR beta chain was identified during a study of blood T cells in healthy people across ages. Study observations and caveats: Because sorting was not performed, PBMCs prevented conclusive naive versus antigen-experienced comparison. In long-lived donors, naive CD4+ cell counts and diversity exceeded those of aged donors.

Points on this clonotype: Its antigen remains unidentified.

Individuals who donated were healthy Caucasians from Russia aged about 6 to 100. The CDR3 is made up of 15 amino acids. The germline V gene encodes CDR1 SGHRS and CDR2 YFSETQ. With 7 bases clipped from V and 5 bases from J, the junction kept 6 bases outside the gene matches. The second PCR ran about 6 to 11 cycles with a sample-barcoded 5' primer and J-beta primers. The authors tagged each cDNA molecule using a template-switch adaptor with 12 random nucleotides. Via MiXCR, TCRdb re-called the 5' RACE reads, giving one row per CDR3 protein. The table lists 720,000 or so distinct CDR3 sequences, 40% to 45% of them singletons.

The chain combines TRBV5-1 with TRBJ2-1, with 13 positions matching TRBD2. The clonotype comes from an elderly man in good health. The source material was blood. DNA of the CDR3: TGCGCCAGCCACGCAGGGACTAGCGGGGACAATGAGCAGTTCTTC. It is translated as CASHAGTSGDNEQFF.